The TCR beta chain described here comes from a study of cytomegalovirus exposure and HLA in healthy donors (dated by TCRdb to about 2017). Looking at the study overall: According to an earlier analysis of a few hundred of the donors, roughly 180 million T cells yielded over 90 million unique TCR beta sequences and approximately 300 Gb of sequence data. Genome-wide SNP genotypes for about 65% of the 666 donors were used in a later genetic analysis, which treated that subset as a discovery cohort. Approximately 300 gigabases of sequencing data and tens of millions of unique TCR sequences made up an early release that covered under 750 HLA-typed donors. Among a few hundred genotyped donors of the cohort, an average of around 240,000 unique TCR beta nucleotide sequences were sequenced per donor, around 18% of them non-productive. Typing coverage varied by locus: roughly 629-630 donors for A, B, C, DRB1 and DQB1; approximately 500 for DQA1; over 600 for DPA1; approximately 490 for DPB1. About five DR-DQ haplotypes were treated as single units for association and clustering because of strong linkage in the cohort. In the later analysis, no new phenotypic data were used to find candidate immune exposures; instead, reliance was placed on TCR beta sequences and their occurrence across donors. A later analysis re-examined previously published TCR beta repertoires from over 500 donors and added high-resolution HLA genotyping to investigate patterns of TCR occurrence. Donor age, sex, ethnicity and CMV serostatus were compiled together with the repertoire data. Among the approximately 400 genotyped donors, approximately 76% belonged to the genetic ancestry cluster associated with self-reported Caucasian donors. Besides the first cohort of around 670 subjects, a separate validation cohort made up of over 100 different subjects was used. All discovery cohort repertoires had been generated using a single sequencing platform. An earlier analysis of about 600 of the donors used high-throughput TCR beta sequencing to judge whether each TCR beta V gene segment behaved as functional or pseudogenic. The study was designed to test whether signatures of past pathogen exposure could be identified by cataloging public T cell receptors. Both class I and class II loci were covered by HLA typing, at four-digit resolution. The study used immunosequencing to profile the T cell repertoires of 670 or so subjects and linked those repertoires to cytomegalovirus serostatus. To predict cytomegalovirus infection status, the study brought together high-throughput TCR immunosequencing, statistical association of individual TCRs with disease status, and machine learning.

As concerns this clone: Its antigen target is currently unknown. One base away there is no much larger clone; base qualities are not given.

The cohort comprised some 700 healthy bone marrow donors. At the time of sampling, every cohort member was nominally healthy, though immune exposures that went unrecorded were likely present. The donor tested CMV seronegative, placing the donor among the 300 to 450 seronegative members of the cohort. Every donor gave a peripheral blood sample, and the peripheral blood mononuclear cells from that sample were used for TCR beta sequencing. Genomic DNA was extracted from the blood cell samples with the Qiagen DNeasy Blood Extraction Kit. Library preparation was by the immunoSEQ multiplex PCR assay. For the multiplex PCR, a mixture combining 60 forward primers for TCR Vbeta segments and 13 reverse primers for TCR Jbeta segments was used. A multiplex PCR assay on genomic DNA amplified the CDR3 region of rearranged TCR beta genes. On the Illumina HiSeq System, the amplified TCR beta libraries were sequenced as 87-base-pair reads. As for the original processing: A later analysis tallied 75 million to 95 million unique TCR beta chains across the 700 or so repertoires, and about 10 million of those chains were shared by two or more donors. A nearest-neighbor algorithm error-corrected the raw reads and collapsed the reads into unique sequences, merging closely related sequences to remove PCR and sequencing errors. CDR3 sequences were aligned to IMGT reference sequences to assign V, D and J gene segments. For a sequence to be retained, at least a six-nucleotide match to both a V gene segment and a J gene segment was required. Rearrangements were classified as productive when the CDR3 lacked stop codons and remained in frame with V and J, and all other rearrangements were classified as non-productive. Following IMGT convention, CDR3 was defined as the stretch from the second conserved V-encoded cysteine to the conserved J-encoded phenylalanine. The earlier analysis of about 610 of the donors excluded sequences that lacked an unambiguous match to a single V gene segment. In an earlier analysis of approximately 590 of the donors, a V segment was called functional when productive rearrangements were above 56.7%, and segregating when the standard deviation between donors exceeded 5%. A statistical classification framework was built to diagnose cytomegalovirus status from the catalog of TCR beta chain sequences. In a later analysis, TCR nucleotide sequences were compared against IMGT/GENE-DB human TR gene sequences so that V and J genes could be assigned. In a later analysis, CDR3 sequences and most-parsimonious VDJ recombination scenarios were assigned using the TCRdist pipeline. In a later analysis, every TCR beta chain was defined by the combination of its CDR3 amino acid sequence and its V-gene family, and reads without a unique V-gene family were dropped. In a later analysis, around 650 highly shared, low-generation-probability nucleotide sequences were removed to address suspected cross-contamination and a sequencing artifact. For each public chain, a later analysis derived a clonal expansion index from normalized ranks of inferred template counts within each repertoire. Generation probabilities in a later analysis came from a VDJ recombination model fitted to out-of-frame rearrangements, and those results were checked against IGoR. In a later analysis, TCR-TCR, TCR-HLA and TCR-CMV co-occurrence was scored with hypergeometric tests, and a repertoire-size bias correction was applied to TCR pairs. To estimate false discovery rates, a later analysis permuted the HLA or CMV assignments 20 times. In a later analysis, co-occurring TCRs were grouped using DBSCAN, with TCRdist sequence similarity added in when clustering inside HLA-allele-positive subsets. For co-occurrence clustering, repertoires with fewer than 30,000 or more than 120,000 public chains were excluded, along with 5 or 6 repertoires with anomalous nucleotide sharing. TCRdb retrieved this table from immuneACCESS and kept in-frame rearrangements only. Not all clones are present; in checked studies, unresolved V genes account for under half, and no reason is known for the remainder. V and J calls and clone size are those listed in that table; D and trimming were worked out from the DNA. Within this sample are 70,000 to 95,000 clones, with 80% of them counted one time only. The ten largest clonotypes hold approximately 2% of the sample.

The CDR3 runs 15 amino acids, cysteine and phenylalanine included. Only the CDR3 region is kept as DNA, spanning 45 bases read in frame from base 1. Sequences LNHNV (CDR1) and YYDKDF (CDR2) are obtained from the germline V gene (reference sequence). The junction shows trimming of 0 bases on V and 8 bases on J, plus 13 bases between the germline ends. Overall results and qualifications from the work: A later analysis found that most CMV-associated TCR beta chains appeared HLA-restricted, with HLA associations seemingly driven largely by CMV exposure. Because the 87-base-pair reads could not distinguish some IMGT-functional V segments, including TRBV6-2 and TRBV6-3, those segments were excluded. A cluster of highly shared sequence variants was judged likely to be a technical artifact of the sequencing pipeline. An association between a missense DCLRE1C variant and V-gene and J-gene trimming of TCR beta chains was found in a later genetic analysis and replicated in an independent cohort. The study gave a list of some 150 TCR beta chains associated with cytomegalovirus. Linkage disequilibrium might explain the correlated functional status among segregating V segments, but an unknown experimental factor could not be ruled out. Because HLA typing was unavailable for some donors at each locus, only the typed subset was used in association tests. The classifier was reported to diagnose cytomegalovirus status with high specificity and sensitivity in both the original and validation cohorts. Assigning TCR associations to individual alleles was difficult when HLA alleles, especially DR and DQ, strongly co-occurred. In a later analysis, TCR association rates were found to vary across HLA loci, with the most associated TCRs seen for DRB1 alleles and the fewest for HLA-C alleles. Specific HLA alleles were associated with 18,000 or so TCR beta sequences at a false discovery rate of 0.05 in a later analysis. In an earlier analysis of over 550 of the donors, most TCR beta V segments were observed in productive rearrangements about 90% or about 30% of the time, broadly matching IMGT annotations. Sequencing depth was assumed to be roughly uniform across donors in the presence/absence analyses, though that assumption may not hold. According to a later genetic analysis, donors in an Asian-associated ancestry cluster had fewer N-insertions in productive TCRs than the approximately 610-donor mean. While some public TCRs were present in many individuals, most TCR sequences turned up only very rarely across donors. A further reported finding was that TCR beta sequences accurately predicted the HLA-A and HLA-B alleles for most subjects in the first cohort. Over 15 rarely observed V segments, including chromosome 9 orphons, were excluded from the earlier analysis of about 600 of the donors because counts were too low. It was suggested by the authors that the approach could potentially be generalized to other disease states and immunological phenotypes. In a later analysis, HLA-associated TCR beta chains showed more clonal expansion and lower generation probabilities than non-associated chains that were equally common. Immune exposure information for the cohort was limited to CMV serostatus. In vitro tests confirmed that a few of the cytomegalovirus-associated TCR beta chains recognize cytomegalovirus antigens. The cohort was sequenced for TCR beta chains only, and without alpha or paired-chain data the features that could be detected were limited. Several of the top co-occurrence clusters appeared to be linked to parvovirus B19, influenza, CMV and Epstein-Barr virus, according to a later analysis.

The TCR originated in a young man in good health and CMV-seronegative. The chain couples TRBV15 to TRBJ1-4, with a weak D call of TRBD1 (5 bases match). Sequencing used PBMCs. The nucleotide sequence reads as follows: TGTGCCACCAGCAGAGACGAAGCAGGGTGGGAAAAACTGTTTTTT. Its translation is CATSRDEAGWEKLFF.